Following are 26 T cell receptor beta chains from one sample sequenced in a study of T-cell memory formation after mild COVID-19. TCRdb passed the 5' RACE reads through MiXCR, listing each CDR3 protein once. The sample records around 390,000 distinct CDR3 sequences, around a sixth being singletons. Specimen: PBMCs or a T cell subset sorted from them (not recorded which). Receptors originate from a man aged 18 to 30 who had mild COVID-19 (a few samples of this study predate the infection). Cell type and time point are not known.

The chain employs TRBV7-2 and TRBJ1-2, with D perhaps matching TRBD1 (5 bases). The CDR3 spans 15 residues. The germline CDR1 and CDR2 sequences are SGHTA and FQGNSA. Trimming took off 5 bases at V and 4 bases at J, with 17 bases between the two ends. The CDR3 nucleotides read TGTGCCAGCAGCCCCGAGGTCAGGGAGGTCTATGGCTACACCTTC. Encoded protein: CASSPEVREVYGYTF.

This clonotype has only a few counts. V gene TRBV10-3 combines with J gene TRBJ2-5; D unresolved. V lost 2 bases, J lost 5 bases, and 6 bases lay in between. The germline V gene encodes CDR1 ENHRY and CDR2 SYGVKD. CDR3 size: 12 residues. In DNA, the CDR3 is TGTGCCATCAGTGAGAGATGGGAGACCCAGTACTTC. It specifies CAISERWETQYF.

The chain combines TRBV7-2 with TRBJ2-7; D gene ambiguous. Per the germline V gene, CDR1 is SGHTA and CDR2 is FQGNSA. This CDR3 has 14 residues. Trimming removed 5 bases at V and 2 bases at J, with 13 bases between. CDR3 sequence reads: CASSVFLGPYEQYV. For the CDR3, the DNA is TGTGCCAGCAGCGTTTTTTTGGGTCCCTACGAGCAGTACGTC.

The chain uses TRBV5-4 and TRBJ1-2; the D gene is possibly TRBD1 (6 bases). The V gene lost 3 bases and the J gene lost 4 bases, with 13 bases spanning the gap. The V gene's germline CDR1 is SGHNT and CDR2 YYREEE (reference sequence). There are 14 residues in the CDR3. In DNA form, the CDR3 reads TGTGCCAGCAGCTCCGGCGGGACAAGCTATGGCTACACCTTC. Translating gives CASSSGGTSYGYTF.

Only a few counts were recorded for this clonotype. V is TRBV6-2 or TRBV6-3 and J is TRBJ2-7; TRBD1 aligns across 7 bases. CDR3 length equals 16 residues. V gave up 4 bases and J gave up 2 bases; unmatched junction bases: 11. Per germline, CDR1 MNHEY and CDR2 SVGEGT. CDR3 sequence reads: CASSSDGGQTTYEQYV. The CDR3 DNA reads as TGTGCCAGCAGTTCCGATGGGGGACAGACGACCTACGAGCAGTACGTC.

The chain is built from TRBV14 and TRBJ1-1; D remains ambiguous. The germline V gene has CDR1 SGHDN and CDR2 FVKESK. CDR3 size: 15 residues. Deletions cut 0 bases from V and 9 bases from J, with 17 bases between. This CDR3 is CASSQDLQPGGKAFF. The DNA for the CDR3 is TGTGCCAGCAGCCAAGATTTACAGCCCGGAGGAAAAGCTTTCTTT.

The chain recombines TRBV6-6 with TRBJ2-7; TRBD2 is a possible D gene (5 bases). V lost 7 bases to trimming and J lost 4 bases, with 17 bases between them. The germline V gene has CDR1 MNHNY and CDR2 SVGAGI (reference sequence). The CDR3 loop spans 14 amino acids. The CDR3 loop is CASTPEIRGYEQYF. The CDR3 DNA follows: TGTGCCAGCACCCCAGAAATTCGGGGTTACGAGCAGTACTTC.

This clonotype occurred a few times. J is TRBJ2-7 and V is TRBV10-3, with D tentatively TRBD2 (6 bases). CDR1 and CDR2 (germline): ENHRY, SYGVKD. The CDR3 is 12 amino acids. The V end lost 4 bases, the J end lost 2 bases, and 6 bases lay between the germline ends. CDR3 sequence (DNA): TGTGCCATCAGTGGGGGGGCCTACGAGCAGTACTTC. Residues: CAISGGAYEQYF.

About this clonotype itself: The junction departs from the called germline gene at one end, perhaps through a read error. For the CDR3, the DNA is TGCGCCAGCAGCTTGGTGGAGGGCGGCGAAGTCGGGGTTTTT. This codes for CASSLVEGGEVGVF. The rearrangement links TRBV5-1 to TRBJ1-4; D is undetermined. The CDR3 totals 14 residues. The germline gives CDR1 SGHRS, CDR2 YFSETQ.

The chain recombines TRBV4-3 with TRBJ1-2, with a tentative D call TRBD1 (6 bases). Trimming took 0 bases from V and 9 from J, leaving 14 bases between them. CDR3 length: 14 amino acids. The germline CDR1 and CDR2 sequences are LGHNA and YSLEER. CDR3 protein: CASSQDLGAPSYTF. In nucleotides, the CDR3 is TGCGCCAGCAGCCAAGATCTGGGGGCGCCTAGCTACACCTTC.

This clonotype has more than one count but fewer than ten. V gene TRBV27 combines with J gene TRBJ2-7; no clear D gene. Germline values: CDR1 MNHEY, CDR2 SMNVEV (reference sequence). Trimming stripped 2 bases from V and 0 bases from J, with 8 bases between. The CDR3 totals 14 residues. For the CDR3, the DNA is TGTGCCAGCAGTTTAATTCGAAGCTCCTACGAGCAGTACTTC. Amino acid sequence: CASSLIRSSYEQYF.

The rearrangement links TRBV5-1 to TRBJ1-2, with 9 bases that match TRBD1. Germline V lookup: CDR1 SGHRS, CDR2 YFSETQ. The CDR3 extends over 15 amino acids. The V gene end was trimmed by 0 bases and the J gene end by 5 bases; junction bases not matched to a gene: 5. CDR3 sequence: CASSLEPTGGYGYTF. Here the CDR3 DNA reads TGCGCCAGCAGCTTGGAACCGACAGGGGGTTATGGCTACACCTTC.

This clonotype was observed a single time. This chain joins TRBV5-1 and TRBJ2-5, with D perhaps matching TRBD1 (6 bases). V was cut by 1 base and J by 5 bases, with 12 bases left in between. The CDR3 contains 14 residues. The germline V gene has CDR1 SGHRS and CDR2 YFSETQ. The CDR3: CASSLQGFMETQYF. For the CDR3, the DNA is TGCGCCAGCAGCTTGCAGGGGTTTATGGAGACCCAGTACTTC.

The sample holds many counts of this clonotype. The chain employs TRBV24-1 and TRBJ1-5, with D possibly being TRBD1 (5 bases). Per germline, CDR1 KGHDR and CDR2 SFDVKD. V was shortened by 4 bases and J by 5 bases, with 11 bases between the two germline ends. The CDR3 runs 14 residues. The CDR3 sequence is CATSDAGTYQPQHF. The DNA for the CDR3 is TGTGCCACCAGTGACGCGGGGACGTATCAGCCCCAGCATTTT.

The chain links TRBV5-1 to TRBJ2-2, with D perhaps matching TRBD2 (5 bases). The germline CDR1 and CDR2 sequences are SGHRS and YFSETQ. Trimming shortened V by 0 bases and J by 4 bases, and 13 bases separated the two germline ends. The CDR3 runs to 16 residues. In DNA, the CDR3 is TGCGCCAGCAGCTTGGTCCGGGCTCGGGGCACCGGGGAGCTGTTTTTT. Translating gives CASSLVRARGTGELFF.

This clonotype was seen ten or more times. The chain joins TRBV4-2 to TRBJ2-2, with D unresolved. Trimming took off 8 bases at V and 2 bases at J, with 6 bases between the two ends. Germline loops: CDR1 LGHNA, CDR2 YNFKEQ. This CDR3 contains 12 residues. The DNA of the CDR3 is TGTGCCAGCGGAGACAACACCGGGGAGCTGTTTTTT. Residues: CASGDNTGELFF.

The rearrangement joins TRBV28 to TRBJ2-5, with D uncertain. This CDR3 is built from 10 residues. Looked up from germline, CDR1 is MDHEN and CDR2 is SYDVKM. V shed 8 bases and J shed 6 bases, with 7 bases lying between them. As DNA, the CDR3 is TGTGCCAGCTTCCAGCAGACCCAGTACTTC. It codes for CASFQQTQYF.

The chain uses TRBV6-6 and TRBJ1-6; a possible D gene is TRBD1 (6 bases). CDR1 and CDR2 (germline): MNHNY, SVGAGI (reference sequence). The CDR3 contains 18 residues. The V end was cut by 7 bases, the J end by 1 base, with 20 bases between. CDR3 sequence reads: CASTRRPVQGSYNSPLHF. Here the CDR3 DNA reads TGTGCCAGCACTCGACGTCCGGTCCAGGGGTCCTATAATTCACCCCTCCACTTT.

This clonotype was detected a few times. The junction does not match germline at one end; this may be a read error. V gene TRBV7-2 combines with J gene TRBJ2-4, with D tentatively TRBD1 (6 bases). Germline V gives CDR1 SGHTA, CDR2 FQGNSA. The CDR3 has 15 amino acids. The CDR3 nucleotides are TGTGCCAGCAGCTACAGTACCATTAAACAGGGAGTCCACTTCTTC. It is translated as CASSYSTIKQGVHFF.

The chain uses TRBV24-1 and TRBJ2-2; possibly TRBD1 for D (5 bases). The CDR3 is 15 amino acids. Trimming removed 5 bases at V and 6 bases at J, with 15 bases between. The V gene's germline CDR1 is KGHDR and CDR2 SFDVKD. The CDR3 DNA is TGTGCCACCAGTGGGGGCGATCTGATGTCCGGGGAGCTGTTTTTT. Residues: CATSGGDLMSGELFF.

The V call is TRBV5-1, the J call TRBJ2-1; no definite D call. Between the trimmed V and J ends, which lost 2 bases and 8 bases, there was a span of 5 bases. Germline CDR1 is SGHRS and CDR2 is YFSETQ. This CDR3 region has 11 residues. The CDR3 here is CASSFDYEQFF. The CDR3 bases are TGCGCCAGCAGCTTCGACTATGAGCAGTTCTTC.

This clonotype was found a few times. The chain recombines TRBV4-1 with TRBJ1-5, with D perhaps TRBD1 (5 bases). V was shortened by 2 bases and J by 8 bases, with 19 bases between the two germline ends. The germline V gene has CDR1 MGHRA and CDR2 YSYEKL. The CDR3 is 16 amino acids. DNA for the CDR3: TGCGCCAGCAGCCAAAACGGCTTGACGGGGGTTGAGCCCCAGCATTTT. This encodes CASSQNGLTGVEPQHF.

This clonotype was seen a few times. The chain employs TRBV2 and TRBJ1-5; D remains unclear. The CDR3 consists of 12 residues. V gave up 5 bases and J gave up 5 bases, with 7 bases separating them. The germline CDR1 and CDR2 sequences are SNHLY and FYNNEI. CDR3 DNA: TGTGCCAGCAGTCGCAGCGATCAGCCCCAGCATTTT. Translated, it gives CASSRSDQPQHF.

There are a few counts of this clonotype. This chain connects TRBV7-2 to TRBJ2-1; tentatively, D is TRBD2 (7 bases). The V and J ends lost 5 bases and 8 bases respectively, with 19 bases between them. The CDR3 is 15 residues long. Germline V CDR1 and CDR2: SGHTA, FQGNSA. The CDR3 DNA follows: TGTGCCAGCAGCCTGGGGGGGGCCGGGTGGTATGAGCAGTTCTTC. Its translation is CASSLGGAGWYEQFF.

V is TRBV4-2 and J is TRBJ2-3, with D possibly matching TRBD2 (6 bases). The CDR3 has 18 amino acids. CDR1 is LGHNA and CDR2 is YNFKEQ in the germline V gene. V lost 4 bases and J lost 6, with 26 bases in between. CDR3 sequence (DNA): TGTGCCAGCAGCCGCACTTTGGGGGGAGCCTCCCTCTTGGATACGCAGTATTTT. This encodes CASSRTLGGASLLDTQYF.

The table lists this clonotype with a few counts. This chain connects TRBV4-1 to TRBJ2-5, with 10 bases lining up with TRBD1. V lost 1 base and J lost 5; bases outside the gene matches: 4. From germline, CDR1 is MGHRA and CDR2 YSYEKL. This CDR3 contains 15 residues. CDR3 loop: CASSQVRDRGETQYF. The CDR3 DNA reads TGCGCCAGCAGCCAAGTGCGGGACAGGGGCGAGACCCAGTACTTC.